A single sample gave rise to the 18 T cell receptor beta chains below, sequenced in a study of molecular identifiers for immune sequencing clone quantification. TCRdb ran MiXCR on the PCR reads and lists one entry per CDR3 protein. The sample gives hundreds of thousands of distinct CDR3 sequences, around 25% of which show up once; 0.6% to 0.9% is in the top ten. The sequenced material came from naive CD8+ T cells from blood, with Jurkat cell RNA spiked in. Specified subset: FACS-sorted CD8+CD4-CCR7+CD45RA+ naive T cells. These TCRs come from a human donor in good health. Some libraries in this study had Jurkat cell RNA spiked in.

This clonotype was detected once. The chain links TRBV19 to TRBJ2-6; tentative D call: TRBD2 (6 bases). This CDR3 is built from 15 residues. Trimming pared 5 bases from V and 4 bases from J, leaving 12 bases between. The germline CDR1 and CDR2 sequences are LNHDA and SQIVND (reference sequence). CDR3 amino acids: CASSDGSRGANVLTF. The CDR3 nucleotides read TGTGCCAGTAGTGACGGGAGTAGGGGGGCCAACGTCCTGACTTTC.

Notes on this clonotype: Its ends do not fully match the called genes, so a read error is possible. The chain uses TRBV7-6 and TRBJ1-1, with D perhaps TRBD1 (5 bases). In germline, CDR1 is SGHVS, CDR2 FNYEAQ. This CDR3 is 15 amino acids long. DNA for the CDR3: TGTGCCAGCAGCTCCCCATCGGGAGGGGTCACTGCAGCTTTCTTT. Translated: CASSSPSGGVTAAFF.

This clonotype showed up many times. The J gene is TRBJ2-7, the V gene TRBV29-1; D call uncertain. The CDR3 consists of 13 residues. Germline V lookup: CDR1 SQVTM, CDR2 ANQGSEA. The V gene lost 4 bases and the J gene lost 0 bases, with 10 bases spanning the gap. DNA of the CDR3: TGCAGCGTTGTCGAGGAAAACTCCTACGAGCAGTACTTC. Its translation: CSVVEENSYEQYF.

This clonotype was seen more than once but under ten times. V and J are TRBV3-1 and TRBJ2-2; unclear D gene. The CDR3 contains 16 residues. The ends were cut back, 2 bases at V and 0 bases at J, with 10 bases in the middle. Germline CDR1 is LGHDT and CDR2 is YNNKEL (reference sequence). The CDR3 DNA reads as TGTGCCAGCAGCCAATTAGGGTCAGCGAACACCGGGGAGCTGTTTTTT. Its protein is CASSQLGSANTGELFF. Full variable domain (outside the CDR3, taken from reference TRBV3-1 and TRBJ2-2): DTAVSQTPKYLVTQMGNDKSIKCEQNLGHDTMYWYKQDSKKFLKIMFSYNNKELIINETVPNRFSPKSPDKAHLNLHINSLELGDSAVYFCASSQLGSANTGELFFGEGSRLTVL.

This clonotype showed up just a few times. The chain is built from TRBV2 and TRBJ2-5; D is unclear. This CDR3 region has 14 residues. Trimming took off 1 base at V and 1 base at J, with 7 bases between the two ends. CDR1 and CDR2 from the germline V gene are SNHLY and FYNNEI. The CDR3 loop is CASSEGTLQETQYF. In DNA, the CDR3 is TGTGCCAGCAGTGAAGGGACCCTCCAAGAGACCCAGTACTTC.

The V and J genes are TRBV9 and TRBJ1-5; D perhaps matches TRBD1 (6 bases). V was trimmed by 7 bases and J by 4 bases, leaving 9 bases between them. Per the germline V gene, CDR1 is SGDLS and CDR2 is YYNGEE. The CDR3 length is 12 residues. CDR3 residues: CASGDRNQPQHF. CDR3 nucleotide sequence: TGTGCCAGCGGAGACAGGAATCAGCCCCAGCATTTT.

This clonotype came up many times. CDR3 residues: CASSSDRDSGQPQHF. In nucleotides, the CDR3 is TGTGCCAGCAGCTCCGACAGGGATTCTGGCCAGCCCCAGCATTTT. The genes are TRBV7-9 and TRBJ1-5; 7 bases match TRBD1. V was clipped by 4 bases and J by 7 bases; unmatched bases: 10. Germline CDR1 and CDR2: SEHNR and FQNEAQ (reference sequence). This CDR3 has 15 residues.

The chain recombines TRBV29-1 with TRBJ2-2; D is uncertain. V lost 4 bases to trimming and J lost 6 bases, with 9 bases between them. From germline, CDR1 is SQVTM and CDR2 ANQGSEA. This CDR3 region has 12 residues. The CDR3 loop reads CSVVGSPGELFF. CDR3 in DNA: TGCAGCGTTGTTGGTTCCCCCGGGGAGCTGTTTTTT.

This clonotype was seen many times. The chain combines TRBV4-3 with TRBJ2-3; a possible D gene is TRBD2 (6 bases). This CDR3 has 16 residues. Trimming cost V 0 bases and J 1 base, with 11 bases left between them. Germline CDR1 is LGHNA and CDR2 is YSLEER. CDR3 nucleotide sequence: TGCGCCAGCAGCCAAGAGGGGGACTGGGGCACAGATACGCAGTATTTT. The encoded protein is CASSQEGDWGTDTQYF.

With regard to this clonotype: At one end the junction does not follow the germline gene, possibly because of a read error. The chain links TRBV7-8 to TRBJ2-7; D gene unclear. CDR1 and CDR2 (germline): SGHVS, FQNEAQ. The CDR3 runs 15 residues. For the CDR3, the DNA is TGTGCCAGCAGCCGAACTCCCTTGAGCTCCTCCGAGCAGTACTTC. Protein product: CASSRTPLSSSEQYF.

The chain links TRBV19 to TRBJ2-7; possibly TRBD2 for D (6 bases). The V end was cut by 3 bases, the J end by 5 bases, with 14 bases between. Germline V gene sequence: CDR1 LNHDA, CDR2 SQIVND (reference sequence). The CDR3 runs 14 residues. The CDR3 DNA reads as TGTGCCAGTAGTATTTGGTCCCGCGGGAACGAGCAGTACTTC. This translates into CASSIWSRGNEQYF.

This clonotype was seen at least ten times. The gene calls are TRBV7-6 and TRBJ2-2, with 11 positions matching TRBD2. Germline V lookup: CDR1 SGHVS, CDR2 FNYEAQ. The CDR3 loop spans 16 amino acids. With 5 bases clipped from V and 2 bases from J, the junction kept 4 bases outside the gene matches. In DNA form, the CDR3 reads TGTGCCAGCAGCCTCAGACTAGCGGGAAACACCGGGGAGCTGTTTTTT. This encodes CASSLRLAGNTGELFF.

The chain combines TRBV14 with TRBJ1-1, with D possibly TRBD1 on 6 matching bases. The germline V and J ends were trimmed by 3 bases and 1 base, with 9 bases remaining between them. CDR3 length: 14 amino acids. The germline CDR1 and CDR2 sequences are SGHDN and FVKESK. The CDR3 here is CASSQDSTNTEAFF. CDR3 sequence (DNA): TGTGCCAGCAGCCAGGACAGCACGAACACTGAAGCTTTCTTT.

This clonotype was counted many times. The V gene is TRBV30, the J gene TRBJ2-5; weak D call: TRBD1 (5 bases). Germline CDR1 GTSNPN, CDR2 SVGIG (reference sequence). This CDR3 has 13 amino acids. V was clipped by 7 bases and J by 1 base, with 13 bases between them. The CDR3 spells CASLDSFQETQYF. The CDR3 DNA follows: TGTGCCTCATTAGACAGTTTCCAAGAGACCCAGTACTTC.

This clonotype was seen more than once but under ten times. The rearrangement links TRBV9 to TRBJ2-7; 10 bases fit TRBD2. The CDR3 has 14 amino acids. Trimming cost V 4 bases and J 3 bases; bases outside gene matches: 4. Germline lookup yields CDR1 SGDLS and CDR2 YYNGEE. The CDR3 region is CASSNGLAVYEQYF. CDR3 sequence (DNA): TGTGCCAGCAGCAACGGACTAGCGGTCTACGAGCAGTACTTC. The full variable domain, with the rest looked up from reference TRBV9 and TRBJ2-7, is DSGVTQTPKHLITATGQRVTLRCSPRSGDLSVYWYQQSLDQGLQFLIQYYNGEERAKGNILERFSAQQFPDLHSELNLSSLELGDSALYFCASSNGLAVYEQYFGPGTRLTVT.

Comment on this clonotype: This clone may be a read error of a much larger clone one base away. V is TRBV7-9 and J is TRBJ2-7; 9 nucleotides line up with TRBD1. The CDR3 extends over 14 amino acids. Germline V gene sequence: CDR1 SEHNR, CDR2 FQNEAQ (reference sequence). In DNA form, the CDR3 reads TGTGCCAGCAGCGCGTGGACAGGGGCGTACGGGCAGTACTTC. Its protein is CASSAWTGAYGQYF.

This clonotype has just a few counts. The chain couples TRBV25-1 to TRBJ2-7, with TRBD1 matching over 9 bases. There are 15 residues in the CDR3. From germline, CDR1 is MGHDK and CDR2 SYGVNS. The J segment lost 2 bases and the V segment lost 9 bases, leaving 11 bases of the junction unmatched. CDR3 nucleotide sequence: TGTGCCAGTCAACCCCGACAGGGGGTAACCTACGAGCAGTACTTC. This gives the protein CASQPRQGVTYEQYF.

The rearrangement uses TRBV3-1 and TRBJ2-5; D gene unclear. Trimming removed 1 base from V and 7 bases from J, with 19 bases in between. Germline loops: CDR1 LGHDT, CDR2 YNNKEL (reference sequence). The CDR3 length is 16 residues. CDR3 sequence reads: CASSQGDWAVAPTQYF. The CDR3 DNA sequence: TGTGCCAGCAGCCAAGGGGATTGGGCGGTTGCGCCGACCCAGTACTTC.